A selection of T cell receptor beta chains follows, all from one sample in a study of cytomegalovirus exposure and HLA in healthy donors. TCRdb keeps only in-frame clones here, not all; method: immunoSEQ multiplex PCR. The table records roughly 100,000 clones, about four fifths of them present only once. Sequencing was carried out using PBMCs. Receptor source: a female donor in good health and CMV-seropositive. Both conserved end residues are part of each CDR3. Each record gives: CDR3 protein, CDR3 DNA, clone size, V gene, J gene, CDR3 length, D gene. The D gene is left open where the match is weak. Clone size is shown for a subset of rows, as once, few, many or a class of expanded clone.

CDR3 protein: CASSLGTSGSTRGQYF
CDR3 DNA: TGTGCCAGCAGCTTAGGGACTAGCGGGTCGACCCGGGGGCAGTACTTC
clone size: -
V gene: TRBV11-2
J gene: TRBJ2-7
CDR3 length: 16
D gene: TRBD2

CDR3 protein: CASSREGYEQYF
CDR3 DNA: TGTGCCAGCAGTCGGGAGGGGTACGAGCAGTACTTC
clone size: -
V gene: TRBV2
J gene: TRBJ2-7
CDR3 length: 12
D gene: TRBD2

CDR3 protein: CASSPQSHTDTQYF
CDR3 DNA: TGTGCCAGCAGCCCTCAGTCCCACACAGATACGCAGTATTTT
clone size: -
V gene: TRBV7-2
J gene: TRBJ2-3
CDR3 length: 14
D gene: -

CDR3 protein: CAWSVGAYEQYF
CDR3 DNA: TGTGCCTGGAGTGTAGGAGCCTACGAGCAGTACTTC
clone size: -
V gene: TRBV30
J gene: TRBJ2-7
CDR3 length: 12
D gene: -

CDR3 protein: CASSQESRGGSPLHF
CDR3 DNA: TGTGCCAGCAGCCAAGAGTCCAGGGGTGGTTCACCCCTCCACTTT
clone size: few
V gene: TRBV4-2
J gene: TRBJ1-6
CDR3 length: 15
D gene: -

CDR3 protein: CAWTSGLRWRGSTELNYEQYF
CDR3 DNA: TGTGCCTGGACGAGTGGCCTTCGGTGGCGAGGGTCGACCGAACTTAACTACGAGCAGTACTTC
clone size: few
V gene: TRBV30
J gene: TRBJ2-7
CDR3 length: 21
D gene: -

CDR3 protein: CASRAGTASNQPQHF
CDR3 DNA: TGTGCCAGCAGGGCCGGGACAGCGAGCAATCAGCCCCAGCATTTT
clone size: -
V gene: TRBV6-1
J gene: TRBJ1-5
CDR3 length: 15
D gene: TRBD1

CDR3 protein: CASSLERQTSEAFF
CDR3 DNA: TGTGCCAGCAGCTTGGAACGGCAGACTAGTGAAGCTTTCTTT
clone size: -
V gene: TRBV5-4
J gene: TRBJ1-1
CDR3 length: 14
D gene: -

CDR3 protein: CASSWDRGRETQYF
CDR3 DNA: TGTGCCAGCAGCTGGGACAGGGGGAGAGAGACCCAGTACTTC
clone size: -
V gene: TRBV5-5
J gene: TRBJ2-5
CDR3 length: 14
D gene: TRBD1

CDR3 protein: CASRLDRGGTEAFF
CDR3 DNA: TGTGCCAGCAGGTTGGACAGGGGGGGCACTGAAGCTTTCTTT
clone size: -
V gene: TRBV2
J gene: TRBJ1-1
CDR3 length: 14
D gene: TRBD1

CDR3 protein: CASSPEGDYGYTF
CDR3 DNA: TGTGCCAGCTCACCTGAAGGGGACTATGGCTACACCTTC
clone size: -
V gene: TRBV18
J gene: TRBJ1-2
CDR3 length: 13
D gene: -

CDR3 protein: CASSQRIAADTIYF
CDR3 DNA: TGTGCCAGCAGCCAGAGAATCGCGGCGGACACCATATATTTT
clone size: -
V gene: TRBV5-6
J gene: TRBJ1-3
CDR3 length: 14
D gene: -

CDR3 protein: CASSSGVAEQYF
CDR3 DNA: TGTGCCAGCAGCTCGGGTGTTGCCGAGCAGTACTTC
clone size: -
V gene: TRBV7-9
J gene: TRBJ2-7
CDR3 length: 12
D gene: -

CDR3 protein: CASSQEAVHEKLFF
CDR3 DNA: TGCGCCAGCAGCCAAGAGGCCGTACATGAAAAACTGTTTTTT
clone size: -
V gene: TRBV4-1
J gene: TRBJ1-4
CDR3 length: 14
D gene: -

CDR3 protein: CASSWRGGEAFF
CDR3 DNA: TGTGCCAGCAGCTGGCGGGGCGGAGAAGCTTTCTTT
clone size: few
V gene: TRBV6-1
J gene: TRBJ1-1
CDR3 length: 12
D gene: -

CDR3 protein: CATFKREGVEQFF
CDR3 DNA: TGCGCCACGTTTAAGCGGGAGGGCGTTGAGCAGTTCTTC
clone size: -
V gene: TRBV10-2
J gene: TRBJ2-1
CDR3 length: 13
D gene: TRBD2

CDR3 protein: CASSETRGWETQYF
CDR3 DNA: TGTGCCAGCAGTGAAACCCGCGGCTGGGAGACCCAGTACTTC
clone size: -
V gene: TRBV25-1
J gene: TRBJ2-5
CDR3 length: 14
D gene: -

CDR3 protein: CASSPSTSGTLDPRNNEQFF
CDR3 DNA: TGTGCCAGCAGCCCCTCGACTAGCGGTACCCTTGATCCCCGAAACAATGAGCAGTTCTTC
clone size: -
V gene: TRBV12-1
J gene: TRBJ2-1
CDR3 length: 20
D gene: -

CDR3 protein: CASSLETGMVYTEAFF
CDR3 DNA: TGTGCCAGCAGCTTGGAAACAGGGATGGTTTACACTGAAGCTTTCTTT
clone size: -
V gene: TRBV5-6
J gene: TRBJ1-1
CDR3 length: 16
D gene: -

CDR3 protein: CASSPRQGEVNTEAFF
CDR3 DNA: TGTGCCAGCTCACCGCGACAGGGGGAGGTGAACACTGAAGCTTTCTTT
clone size: -
V gene: TRBV18
J gene: TRBJ1-1
CDR3 length: 16
D gene: TRBD1

CDR3 protein: CASSLGTGPYEQYF
CDR3 DNA: TGTGCCAGCAGTCTAGGGACAGGGCCCTACGAGCAGTACTTC
clone size: -
V gene: TRBV28
J gene: TRBJ2-7
CDR3 length: 14
D gene: TRBD1

CDR3 protein: CASSLTGVYEQYF
CDR3 DNA: TGTGCCAGTAGTTTGACAGGGGTCTACGAGCAGTACTTC
clone size: -
V gene: TRBV19
J gene: TRBJ2-7
CDR3 length: 13
D gene: TRBD1

CDR3 protein: CASSFLPDRAQPQHF
CDR3 DNA: TGTGCCAGCAGCTTTCTGCCGGACAGGGCACAGCCCCAGCATTTT
clone size: -
V gene: TRBV7-2
J gene: TRBJ1-5
CDR3 length: 15
D gene: TRBD1

CDR3 protein: CASSPGGWDTQYF
CDR3 DNA: TGTGCCAGCAGCCCAGGGGGCTGGGATACGCAGTATTTT
clone size: -
V gene: TRBV11-2
J gene: TRBJ2-3
CDR3 length: 13
D gene: TRBD1